Listed below are T cell receptor beta chains from one sample, sequenced in a study of vaccination and CD4 T cells after COVID-19. Antigens of these TCRs are unknown. Each CDR3 protein gets one entry after TCRdb re-called the PCR reads with MiXCR. The sample consists of around 13,000 distinct CDR3 sequences, around 47% of them appearing once. The sequencing input was CD4+ T cells from blood, cultured in vitro. These receptors originate from a human donor who had recovered from COVID-19. The CDR3 runs from the conserved cysteine through the conserved F or W. The order of the fields is J gene, V gene, clone size, D gene, CDR3 protein, CDR3 DNA. D genes are given only for firm matches. The listing skips clone size in some rows; elsewhere it reads once, few, many or a size class.

>TRBJ2-3|TRBV27|NA|NA
CASSLGQAQYF
TGTGCCAGCAGTCTGGGGCAGGCGCAGTATTTT
>TRBJ1-6|TRBV6-5|NA|NA
CASSYSEHNSPLHF
TGTGCCAGCAGTTACTCGGAACATAATTCACCCCTCCACTTT
>TRBJ2-2|TRBV6-2/TRBV6-3|NA|NA
CASSPAGAGNTGELFF
TGTGCCAGCAGCCCCGCGGGGGCCGGGAACACCGGGGAGCTGTTTTTT
>TRBJ2-7|TRBV20-1|NA|NA
CSAPRVGPYEQYF
TGCAGTGCGCCGAGGGTTGGGCCTTACGAGCAGTACTTC
>TRBJ2-5|TRBV12-1|few|NA
CASSLYPGSQETQYF
TGTGCCAGCAGCTTGTACCCGGGATCGCAAGAGACCCAGTACTTC
>TRBJ2-1|TRBV24-1|NA|NA
CATSGQGFNNEQFF
TGTGCCACCAGTGGCCAGGGGTTTAACAATGAGCAGTTCTTC
>TRBJ1-5|TRBV6-1|NA|TRBD1
CASSEARQGNQPQHF
TGTGCCAGCAGTGAAGCAAGACAGGGGAATCAGCCCCAGCATTTT
>TRBJ1-1|TRBV7-3|NA|TRBD1
CASSLTRTGRNTEAFF
TGTGCCAGCAGCTTAACCAGGACAGGGAGAAACACTGAAGCTTTCTTT
>TRBJ1-4|TRBV27|NA|NA
CASSLYGIANEKLFF
TGTGCCAGCAGTTTATACGGGATAGCTAATGAAAAACTGTTTTTT
>TRBJ2-2|TRBV18|few|TRBD1
CASSSGPGGTGELFF
TGTGCCAGCTCGTCCGGGCCAGGGGGCACCGGGGAGCTGTTTTTT
>TRBJ1-2|TRBV5-4|NA|NA
CASSSLANYGYTF
TGTGCCAGCAGCTCCCTAGCTAACTATGGCTACACCTTC
>TRBJ2-2|TRBV20-1|NA|TRBD1
CSARPGTGGARELFF
TGCAGTGCTAGACCCGGGACAGGGGGCGCAAGGGAGCTGTTTTTT
>TRBJ1-5|TRBV7-2|few|NA
CASSLRAYSNQPQHF
TGTGCCAGCAGCTTGAGGGCCTATAGCAATCAGCCCCAGCATTTT
>TRBJ2-5|TRBV7-9|NA|NA
CASSLLPNQETQYF
TGTGCCAGCAGCTTGTTACCGAATCAAGAGACCCAGTACTTC
>TRBJ1-1|TRBV29-1|NA|NA
CSVEGRRASGPAFF
TGCAGCGTTGAAGGGCGCAGGGCGAGCGGTCCGGCTTTCTTT
>TRBJ1-5|TRBV19|few|NA
CASRLQGVNNQPQHF
TGTGCCAGTAGACTACAGGGAGTCAACAATCAGCCCCAGCATTTT
>TRBJ2-3|TRBV18|few|TRBD2
CASSPGLAGGRDTQYF
TGTGCCAGCTCACCGGGACTAGCGGGGGGCCGGGATACGCAGTATTTT
>TRBJ1-5|TRBV6-1|NA|TRBD1
CASRATDRDNQPQHF
TGTGCCAGCAGAGCCACGGACAGGGACAATCAGCCCCAGCATTTT
>TRBJ2-7|TRBV20-1|NA|TRBD2
CSARGPLGLADIYEQYF
TGCAGTGCTAGAGGCCCATTGGGACTAGCGGACATCTACGAGCAGTACTTC
>TRBJ2-7|TRBV20-1|NA|NA
CSARVTGRSSVEQYF
TGCAGTGCTAGAGTAACAGGGAGATCATCCGTCGAGCAGTACTTC
>TRBJ2-3|TRBV20-1|NA|NA
CSANNIRIFTDTQYF
TGCAGTGCTAACAACATCCGGATATTCACAGATACGCAGTATTTT
>TRBJ1-6|TRBV6-5|NA|NA
CASSYRQPYNSPLHF
TGTGCCAGCAGTTATAGACAGCCCTATAATTCACCCCTCCACTTT
>TRBJ2-1|TRBV11-2|NA|TRBD2
CASSLLAGRLEQFF
TGTGCCAGCAGCTTACTAGCGGGAAGGCTTGAGCAGTTCTTC
>TRBJ2-3|TRBV4-2|NA|TRBD2
CASSQDYSGGAAVQYF
TGTGCCAGCAGCCAAGATTATAGCGGGGGGGCTGCCGTGCAGTATTTT
>TRBJ2-3|TRBV20-1|NA|TRBD2
CSSGREGADTQYF
TGCAGTTCAGGGAGGGAGGGCGCAGATACGCAGTATTTT
>TRBJ2-7|TRBV6-5|NA|NA
CASSYSLTGSREQYF
TGTGCCAGCAGTTACTCCCTGACTGGTTCTCGGGAGCAGTACTTC
>TRBJ1-2|TRBV5-1|NA|NA
CASSRQGRQGYTF
TGCGCCAGCAGCCGGCAGGGGCGTCAAGGCTACACCTTC
>TRBJ1-6|TRBV11-2|few|NA
CASSLQQGNSPLHF
TGTGCCAGCAGCTTACAGCAGGGGAATTCACCCCTCCACTTT
>TRBJ2-3|TRBV21-1|NA|NA
CASSKPGTDTQYF
TGTGCCAGCAGCAAACCCGGGACAGATACGCAGTATTTT
>TRBJ2-7|TRBV6-2/TRBV6-3|NA|TRBD1
CASTLGQALYEQYF
TGTGCCAGCACCTTAGGACAGGCTCTCTACGAGCAGTACTTC
>TRBJ1-1|TRBV19|NA|TRBD1
CASLPPGQSYTEAFF
TGTGCCAGTCTGCCACCGGGACAGTCGTACACTGAAGCTTTCTTT
>TRBJ2-3|TRBV5-1|NA|TRBD1
CASSPNGQGAGDTQYF
TGCGCCAGCAGCCCGAACGGACAGGGGGCAGGAGATACGCAGTATTTT
>TRBJ1-3|TRBV6-5|NA|NA
CASSYSPRGTSGNTIYF
TGTGCCAGCAGTTACTCCCCCAGGGGCACCTCTGGAAACACCATATATTTT
>TRBJ2-7|TRBV28|NA|TRBD1
CASKRGGTGASEQYF
TGTGCCAGCAAAAGGGGGGGGACAGGGGCTTCCGAGCAGTACTTC
>TRBJ2-7|TRBV5-6|NA|NA
CASSLVGAQESYEQYF
TGTGCCAGCAGCTTAGTGGGGGCCCAGGAGTCCTACGAGCAGTACTTC
>TRBJ1-6|TRBV12-3/TRBV12-4|NA|NA
CASTLRVLGSPLHF
TGTGCCAGCACCCTACGGGTGCTGGGGTCACCCCTCCACTTT
>TRBJ2-1|TRBV7-9|few|TRBD2
CASSASGKVYNEQFF
TGTGCCAGCAGCGCCAGCGGGAAGGTTTACAATGAGCAGTTCTTC
>TRBJ2-7|TRBV2|NA|NA
CASSDDYRPPEQYF
TGTGCCAGCAGTGACGACTACCGACCTCCCGAGCAGTACTTC
>TRBJ2-6|TRBV7-2|large|NA
CAGAPYLANVLTF
TGTGCCGGAGCCCCGTATCTGGCCAACGTCCTGACTTTC
>TRBJ1-3|TRBV5-1|NA|NA
CASSLAGIDAGNTIYF
TGCGCCAGCAGCTTGGCAGGGATCGACGCTGGAAACACCATATATTTT
>TRBJ2-2|TRBV6-4|NA|NA
CASSAANTGELFF
TGTGCCAGCAGTGCAGCGAACACCGGGGAGCTGTTTTTT
>TRBJ2-3|TRBV10-1|NA|TRBD2
CASTSGGSDTQYF
TGCGCCAGTACCTCGGGGGGGTCCGATACGCAGTATTTT
>TRBJ1-5|TRBV28|NA|TRBD1
CASSLAGIGGRNQPQHF
TGTGCCAGCAGTTTAGCTGGAATAGGGGGCCGCAATCAGCCCCAGCATTTT
>TRBJ1-5|TRBV6-2/TRBV6-3|few|TRBD1
CASSYSRQGALDSNQPQHF
TGTGCCAGCAGTTACAGCCGACAGGGCGCACTTGATAGCAATCAGCCCCAGCATTTT
>TRBJ2-5|TRBV11-3|NA|NA
CVSSFRRDLQETQYF
TGTGTCAGCAGCTTCCGGCGGGACTTACAAGAGACCCAGTACTTC
>TRBJ2-4|TRBV7-9|NA|TRBD2
CASSFSGKGNIQYF
TGTGCCAGCAGCTTTAGCGGGAAGGGAAACATTCAGTACTTC
>TRBJ1-6|TRBV20-1|few|NA
CSARVQTLNSPLHF
TGCAGTGCTAGAGTACAGACCCTAAATTCACCCCTCCACTTT
>TRBJ2-5|TRBV11-3|NA|TRBD2
CASSSSGLSGGSFETQYF
TGTGCCAGCAGCTCTAGTGGGCTTAGCGGGGGCTCCTTTGAGACCCAGTACTTC
>TRBJ1-1|TRBV6-5|NA|NA
CASSYSFNGWTEAFF
TGTGCCAGCAGTTACTCTTTTAATGGATGGACTGAAGCTTTCTTT